This T cell receptor beta chain was retrieved from a study of T-cell reconstitution after alpha-beta-depleted transplantation in children. Whole-study results and caveats: At the one-year point after transplant, T-cell counts and TCRbeta diversity were found to come mostly from T cells that had been newly produced. Several patients had high TCRbeta diversity at day 60; it came from surviving recipient T cells and thymic progenitors. After transplant, at about two months, alpha-beta T cells were reportedly derived from several hundred expanded graft clones.

V was clipped by 11 bases and J by 5 bases; unmatched bases: 9. Germline values: CDR1 SGHAT, CDR2 FQDESV (reference sequence). CDR3 size: 14 residues. Preparation of the TCRbeta library involved a method that used unique molecular identifiers. TCRdb ran MiXCR on the PCR reads and lists one entry per CDR3 protein. Of fewer than 700,000 distinct CDR3 sequences in the sample, over 10% were seen once. As to this clonotype: Its cognate antigen is unknown.

This chain connects TRBV11-1 to TRBJ1-2; 12 bases map to TRBD1. The sequence came from a male patient aged 5 to 17 who had a stem cell transplant for acute myeloid leukemia, so the T cells may come from the graft donor. Here the sequenced sample was PBMCs, mostly from graft donor cells, taken 360 days after TCRalphabeta/CD19-depleted stem cell transplant. CDR3 DNA: TGTGCCTCGGCAGGGACAGGGGGCGATTATGGCTACACCTTC. The encoded protein is CASAGTGGDYGYTF.